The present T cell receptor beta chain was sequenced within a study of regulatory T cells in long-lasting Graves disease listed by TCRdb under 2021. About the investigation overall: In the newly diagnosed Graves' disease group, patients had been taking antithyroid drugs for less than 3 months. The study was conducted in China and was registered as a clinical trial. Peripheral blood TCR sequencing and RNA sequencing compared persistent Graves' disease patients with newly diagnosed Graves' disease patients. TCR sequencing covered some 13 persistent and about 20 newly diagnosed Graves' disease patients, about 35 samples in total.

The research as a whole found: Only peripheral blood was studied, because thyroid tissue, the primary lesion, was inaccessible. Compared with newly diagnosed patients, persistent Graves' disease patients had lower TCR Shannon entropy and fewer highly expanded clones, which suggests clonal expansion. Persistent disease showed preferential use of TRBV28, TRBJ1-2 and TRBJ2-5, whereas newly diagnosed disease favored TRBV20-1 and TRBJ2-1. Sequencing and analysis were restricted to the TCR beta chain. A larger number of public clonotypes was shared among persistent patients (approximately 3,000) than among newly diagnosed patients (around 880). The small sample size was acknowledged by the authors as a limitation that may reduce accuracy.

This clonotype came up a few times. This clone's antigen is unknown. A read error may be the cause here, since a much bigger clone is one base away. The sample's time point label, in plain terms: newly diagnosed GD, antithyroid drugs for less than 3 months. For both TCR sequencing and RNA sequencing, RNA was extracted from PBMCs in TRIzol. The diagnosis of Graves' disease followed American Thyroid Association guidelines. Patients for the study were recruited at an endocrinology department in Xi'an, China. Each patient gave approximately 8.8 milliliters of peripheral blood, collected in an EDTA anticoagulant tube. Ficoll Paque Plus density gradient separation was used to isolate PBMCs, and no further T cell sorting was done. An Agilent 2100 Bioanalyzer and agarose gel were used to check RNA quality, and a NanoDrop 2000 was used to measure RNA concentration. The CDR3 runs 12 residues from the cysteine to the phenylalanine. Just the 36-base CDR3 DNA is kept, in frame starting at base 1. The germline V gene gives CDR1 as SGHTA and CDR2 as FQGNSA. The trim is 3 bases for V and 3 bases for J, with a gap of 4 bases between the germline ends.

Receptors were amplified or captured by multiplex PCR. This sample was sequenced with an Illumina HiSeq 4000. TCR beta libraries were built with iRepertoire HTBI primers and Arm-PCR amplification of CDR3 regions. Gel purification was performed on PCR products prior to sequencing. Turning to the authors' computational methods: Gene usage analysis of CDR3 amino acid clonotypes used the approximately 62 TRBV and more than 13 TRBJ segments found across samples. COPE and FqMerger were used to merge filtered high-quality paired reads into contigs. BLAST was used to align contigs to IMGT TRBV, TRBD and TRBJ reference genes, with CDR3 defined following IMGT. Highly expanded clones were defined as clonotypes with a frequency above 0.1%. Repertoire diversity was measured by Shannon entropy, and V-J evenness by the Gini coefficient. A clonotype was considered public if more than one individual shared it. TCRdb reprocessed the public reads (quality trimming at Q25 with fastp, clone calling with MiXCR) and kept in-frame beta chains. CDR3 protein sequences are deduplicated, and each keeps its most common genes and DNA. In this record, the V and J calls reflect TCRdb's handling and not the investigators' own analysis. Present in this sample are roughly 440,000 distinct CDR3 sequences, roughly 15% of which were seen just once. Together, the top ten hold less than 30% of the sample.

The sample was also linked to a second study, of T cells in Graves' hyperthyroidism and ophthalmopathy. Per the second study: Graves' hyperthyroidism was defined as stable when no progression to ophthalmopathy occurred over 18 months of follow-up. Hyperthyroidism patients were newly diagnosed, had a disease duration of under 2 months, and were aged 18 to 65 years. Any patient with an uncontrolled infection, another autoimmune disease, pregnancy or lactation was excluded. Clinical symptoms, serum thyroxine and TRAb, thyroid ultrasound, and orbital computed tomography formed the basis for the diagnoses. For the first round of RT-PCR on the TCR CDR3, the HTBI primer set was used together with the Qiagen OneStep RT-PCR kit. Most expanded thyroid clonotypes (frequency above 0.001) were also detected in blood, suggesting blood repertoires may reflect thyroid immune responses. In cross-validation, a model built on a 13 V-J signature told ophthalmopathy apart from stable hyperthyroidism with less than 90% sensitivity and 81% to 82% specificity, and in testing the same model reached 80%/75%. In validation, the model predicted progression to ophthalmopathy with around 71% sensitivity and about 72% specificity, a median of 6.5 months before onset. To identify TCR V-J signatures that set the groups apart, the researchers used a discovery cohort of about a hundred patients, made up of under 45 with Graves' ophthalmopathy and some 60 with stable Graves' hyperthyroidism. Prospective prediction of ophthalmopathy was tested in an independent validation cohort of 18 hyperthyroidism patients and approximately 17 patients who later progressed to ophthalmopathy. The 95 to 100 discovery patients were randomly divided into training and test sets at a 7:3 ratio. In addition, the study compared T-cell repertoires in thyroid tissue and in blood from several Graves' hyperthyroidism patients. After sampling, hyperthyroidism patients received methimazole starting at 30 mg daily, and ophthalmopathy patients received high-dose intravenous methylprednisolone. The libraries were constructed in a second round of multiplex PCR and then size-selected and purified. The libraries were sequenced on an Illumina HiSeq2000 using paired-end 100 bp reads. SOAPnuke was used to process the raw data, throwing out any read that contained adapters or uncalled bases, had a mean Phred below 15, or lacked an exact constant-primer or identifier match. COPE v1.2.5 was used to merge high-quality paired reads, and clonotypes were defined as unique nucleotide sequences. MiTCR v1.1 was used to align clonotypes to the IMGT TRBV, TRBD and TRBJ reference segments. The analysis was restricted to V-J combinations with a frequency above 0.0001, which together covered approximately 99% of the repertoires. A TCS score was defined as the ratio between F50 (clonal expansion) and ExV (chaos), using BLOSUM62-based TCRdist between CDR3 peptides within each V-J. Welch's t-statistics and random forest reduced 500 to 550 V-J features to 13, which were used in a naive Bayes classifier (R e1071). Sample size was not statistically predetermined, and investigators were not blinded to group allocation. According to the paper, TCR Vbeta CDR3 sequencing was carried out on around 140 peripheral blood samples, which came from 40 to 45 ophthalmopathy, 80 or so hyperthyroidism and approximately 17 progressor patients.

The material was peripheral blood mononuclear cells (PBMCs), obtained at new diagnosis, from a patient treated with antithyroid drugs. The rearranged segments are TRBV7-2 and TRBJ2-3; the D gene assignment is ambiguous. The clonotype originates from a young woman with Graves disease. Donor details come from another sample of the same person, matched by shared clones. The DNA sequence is TGTGCCAGCAGCTTCGTTACAGATACGCAGTATTTT. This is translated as CASSFVTDTQYF. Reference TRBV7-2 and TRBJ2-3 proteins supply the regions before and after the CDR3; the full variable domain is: GAGVSQSPSNKVTEKGKDVELRCDPISGHTALYWYRQSLGQGLEFLIYFQGNSAPDKSGLPSDRFSAERTGGSVSTLTIQRTQQEDSAVYLCASSFVTDTQYFGPGTRLTVL.